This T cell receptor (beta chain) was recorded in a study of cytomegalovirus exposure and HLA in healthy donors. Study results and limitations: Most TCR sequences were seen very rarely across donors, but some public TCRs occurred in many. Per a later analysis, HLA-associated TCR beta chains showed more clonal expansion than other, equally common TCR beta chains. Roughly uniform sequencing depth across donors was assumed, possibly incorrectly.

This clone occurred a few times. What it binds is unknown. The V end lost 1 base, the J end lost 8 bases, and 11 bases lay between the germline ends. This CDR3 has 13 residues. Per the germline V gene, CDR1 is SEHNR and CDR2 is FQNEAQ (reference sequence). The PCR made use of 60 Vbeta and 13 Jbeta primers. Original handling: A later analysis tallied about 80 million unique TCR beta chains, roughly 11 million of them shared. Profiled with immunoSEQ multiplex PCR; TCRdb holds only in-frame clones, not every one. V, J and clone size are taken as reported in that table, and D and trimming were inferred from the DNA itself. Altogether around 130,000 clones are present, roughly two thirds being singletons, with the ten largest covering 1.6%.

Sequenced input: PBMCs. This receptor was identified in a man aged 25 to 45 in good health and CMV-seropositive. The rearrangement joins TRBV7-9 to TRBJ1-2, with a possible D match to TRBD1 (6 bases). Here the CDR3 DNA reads TGTGCCAGCAGCTTAGGGTCAACAGGGGGCTACACCTTC. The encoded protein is CASSLGSTGGYTF.